This TCR beta chain was identified during a study of blood T cell repertoires in COVID-19. Study in general: Researchers got acute and convalescent COVID-19 samples from the United States, Italy and Spain. The cDNA or gDNA used as material had been derived from T cells, B-cell-depleted T cells, or PBMCs.

The authors' processing: The authors estimated nucleated cell counts from reference gene primer amplification. Only in-frame clones appear in the TCRdb table, and some are missing; sequencing was by immunoSEQ multiplex PCR. Clone size and V and J calls were adopted from that table, with D and trimming inferred from the DNA. The repertoire holds around 150,000 clones, with about 86% as singletons. V lost 9 bases to trimming and J lost 6 bases, with 13 bases between them. The CDR3 contains 12 residues. Germline V gene data show CDR1 as KGHDR and CDR2 as SFDVKD. Material for sequencing was peripheral blood. V gene TRBV24-1 combines with J gene TRBJ1-1; D possibly corresponds to TRBD1 (5 bases). The receptor comes from a man in his sixties with acute or convalescent COVID-19. The CDR3 region is CATAQGPAEAFF. The DNA of the CDR3 is TGTGCCACCGCGCAGGGTCCGGCTGAAGCTTTCTTT.